The 10 T cell receptor beta chains below come from one sample, sequenced in a study of graft-versus-host responses after intestinal transplantation. These TCRs are of unknown antigen specificity. The method was immunoSEQ multiplex PCR; TCRdb's version includes in-frame clones alone and lacks a portion of them. The data hold about 130,000 clones, with 85% to 95% observed a single time. Here the sequenced sample was unstimulated CD4+ T cells sorted from spleen or lymph node cells, taken before intestinal transplant. All receptors derive from a human donor who received an intestinal transplant.

CDR3 coding DNA: TGTGCCAGCAGTCCCCTAGCGGGTAACTACGAGCAGTACTTC. This encodes CASSPLAGNYEQYF. The rearrangement links TRBV27 to TRBJ2-7; TRBD2 agrees at 8 bases. The CDR3 consists of 14 residues. The germline CDR1 and CDR2 sequences are MNHEY and SMNVEV (reference sequence). J gave up 3 bases and V 5 bases, and 6 bases lay outside the gene matches.

The chain employs TRBV28 and TRBJ1-3, with D tentatively TRBD1 (5 bases). V was shortened by 2 bases and J by 2 bases, with 7 bases between the two germline ends. CDR1 and CDR2 (germline): MDHEN, SYDVKM. The CDR3 sequence is 14 residues long. CDR3 in amino acids: CASSLQGAGNTIYF. The DNA for the CDR3 is TGTGCCAGCAGTTTACAGGGTGCTGGAAACACCATATATTTT.

Only one count was recorded for this clone. The V call is TRBV19, the J call TRBJ2-5, with 11 bases matching TRBD1. The J call may be in error: the DNA end matches TRBJ2-7 better. The germline V gene has CDR1 LNHDA and CDR2 SQIVND (reference sequence). This CDR3 is 13 amino acids long. CDR3 loop: CASTGQGGYEQYF. DNA for the CDR3: TGTGCCAGCACGGGACAGGGGGGCTACGAGCAGTACTTC.

The chain employs TRBV20-1 and TRBJ1-1; D gene unclear. Germline CDR1 DFQATT, CDR2 SNEGSKA (reference sequence). With 3 bases removed from V and 2 bases from J, the gap between germline ends came to 4 bases. The CDR3 contains 11 residues. Here the CDR3 DNA reads TGCAGTGCTAGTTTAAACACTGAAGCTTTCTTT. Translated: CSASLNTEAFF.

The rearrangement links TRBV7-2 to TRBJ1-5; D is possibly TRBD1 (6 bases). This CDR3 contains 14 residues. Germline V lookup: CDR1 SGHTA, CDR2 FQGNSA. V was pared by 6 bases and J by 3 bases, with 12 bases between. CDR3 coding DNA: TGTGCCAGCAGATTAAGGGGGAACAATCAGCCCCAGCATTTT. It codes for CASRLRGNNQPQHF.

The V call is TRBV27, the J call TRBJ2-2; D remains unclear. The CDR3 is 14 amino acids. Germline assignment: CDR1 MNHEY and CDR2 SMNVEV (reference sequence). The V gene lost 0 bases and the J gene lost 1 base, with 3 bases spanning the gap. This CDR3 reads CASSLSGNTGELFF. The CDR3 coding sequence is TGTGCCAGCAGTTTATCGGGGAACACCGGGGAGCTGTTTTTT.

The gene calls are TRBV15 and TRBJ1-2, with 8 bases that match TRBD1. The CDR3 has 16 amino acids. Germline trimming cut 3 bases from V and 0 bases from J; bases unmatched to any gene: 6. Germline CDR1 is LNHNV and CDR2 is YYDKDF (reference sequence). In DNA form, the CDR3 reads TGTGCCACCAGCAGGGCCGCAGGGGGCACTAACTATGGCTACACCTTC. Translation: CATSRAAGGTNYGYTF.

J is TRBJ1-1 and V is TRBV5-1, with unresolved D. This CDR3 has 16 residues. Trimming removed 0 bases at V and 0 bases at J, with 12 bases between. The germline CDR1 and CDR2 sequences are SGHRS and YFSETQ. CDR3 region: CASSLVIGTLNTEAFF. CDR3 in DNA: TGCGCCAGCAGCTTGGTTATCGGAACCCTGAACACTGAAGCTTTCTTT.

The V gene is TRBV12-5, the J gene TRBJ2-3; 12 positions agree with TRBD2. The V gene end was trimmed by 1 base and the J gene end by 6 bases; junction bases not matched to a gene: 5. The CDR3 has 16 residues. Germline V gene sequence: CDR1 LGHNT, CDR2 FRNRAP. The chain's CDR3 is CASGLGLAGDSDTQYF. CDR3 bases: TGTGCTAGTGGTTTGGGACTAGCGGGAGATTCGGATACGCAGTATTTT.

This clone was counted once. This chain joins TRBV11-1 and TRBJ1-2; TRBD1 matches 7 bases. This CDR3 has 13 amino acids. The germline V gene has CDR1 SGHAT and CDR2 FQDESV (reference sequence). The V segment lost 3 bases and the J segment 4 bases; nucleotides outside the gene matches: 2. For the CDR3, the DNA is TGTGCCAGCAGCTTGGGGGACAGCTATGGCTACACCTTC. This gives the protein CASSLGDSYGYTF.